The present entry profiles one TCR beta chain with its context. Its antigen remains unidentified. This sample is drawn from a study of T cells after posttransplantation cyclophosphamide. Study-level points and caveats: Skin or GI-infiltrating T cells shared few TRB sequences with blood. Later post-transplant blood repertoires were often dominated by donor CD8+ memory clones. TRB clonality was highly associated with recipient CMV seropositivity and reactivation.

Produced via immunoSEQ multiplex PCR; TCRdb's table is partial and in-frame only. The table has fewer than 45,000 clones, roughly 73% seen once. Treatment was busulfan-fludarabine conditioning, a marrow graft, and cyclophosphamide on days +3 and +4. V was shortened by 8 bases and J by 0 bases, with 13 bases between the two germline ends. CDR1 and CDR2 (germline): SEHNR, FQNEAQ (reference sequence). The CDR3 covers 14 residues. This material consisted of CD4+ T cells sorted from blood, taken roughly 2,000 days after a stem cell transplant with posttransplant cyclophosphamide. This TCR came from a female patient in her 40s who received an allogeneic stem cell transplant from a related donor, was CMV-positive, and had no GVHD. The graft donor may account for some of the T cells. The V gene is TRBV7-9, the J gene TRBJ1-1, with D possibly TRBD1 on 5 matching bases. CDR3 DNA: TGTGCCAGCGGCACAGGAAACCTGAACACTGAAGCTTTCTTT. This gives the protein CASGTGNLNTEAFF.